Following are 7 T cell receptor beta chains from one sample sequenced in a study of T-cell memory formation after mild COVID-19. Using its own MiXCR run on the 5' RACE reads, TCRdb lists one record per CDR3 protein. Of approximately 400,000 distinct CDR3 sequences listed, 20% to 30% are singletons. The sequencing sample was made of PBMCs or a T cell subset sorted from them (not recorded which). These receptors were obtained from an adult woman who had mild COVID-19 (a few samples of this study predate the infection). Cell type and time point are not known.

CDR3 protein: CASSVGLEGSYEQYF. The CDR3 bases are TGTGCCAGCAGCGTAGGTCTGGAGGGCTCCTACGAGCAGTACTTC. V is TRBV9 and J is TRBJ2-7; maybe TRBD2 (6 bases). This CDR3 spans 15 amino acids. V was cut by 0 bases and J by 0 bases, with 10 bases left in between. The germline gives CDR1 SGDLS, CDR2 YYNGEE.

This clonotype was seen only a few times. V gene TRBV20-1 combines with J gene TRBJ1-4, with TRBD1 matching over 7 bases. Germline V gene lookup returns CDR1 DFQATT and CDR2 SNEGSKA (reference sequence). CDR3 length equals 12 residues. This CDR3 reads CGAGGAREKLFF. The CDR3 DNA follows: TGCGGCGCAGGGGGGGCTCGAGAAAAACTGTTTTTT.

V and J are TRBV3-1 and TRBJ2-7, with 8 bases matching TRBD2. The CDR3 totals 16 residues. CDR1 is LGHDT, CDR2 YNNKEL, per germline (reference sequence). V lost 0 bases and J lost 7; bases outside the gene matches: 11. The CDR3 sequence: CASSQDPGGPFGEQYF. The CDR3 nucleotides are TGTGCCAGCAGCCAAGATCCGGGAGGGCCCTTTGGTGAGCAGTACTTC.

V gene TRBV20-1 combines with J gene TRBJ2-1; D ambiguous. This CDR3 is 11 amino acids long. Trimming removed 2 bases from V and 6 bases from J, with 5 bases in between. The germline gives CDR1 DFQATT, CDR2 SNEGSKA (reference sequence). For the CDR3, the DNA is TGCAGTGCTAGATACAGCAATGAGCAGTTCTTC. It encodes CSARYSNEQFF.

The chain links TRBV12-3 or TRBV12-4 to TRBJ1-2; D is uncertain. V shed 6 bases and J shed 5 bases, with 16 bases lying between them. The CDR3 loop spans 14 amino acids. Here the CDR3 DNA reads TGTGCCAGCAGCCCGCTGGGCACAAGTTATGGCTACACCTTC. Amino acid sequence: CASSPLGTSYGYTF.

The chain employs TRBV4-3 and TRBJ2-7, with TRBD1 matching 9 bases. The CDR3 runs to 16 residues. Looked up from germline, CDR1 is LGHNA and CDR2 is YSLEER. V was pared by 0 bases and J by 2 bases, with 5 bases of the junction left unmatched. DNA of the CDR3: TGCGCCAGCAGCCAAGATTATACAGGGGGCCCCTACGAGCAGTACTTC. It specifies CASSQDYTGGPYEQYF.

The V call is TRBV5-1, the J call TRBJ2-6, with 8 positions matching TRBD1. There are 18 residues in the CDR3. With 4 bases clipped from V and 0 bases from J, the junction kept 9 bases outside the gene matches. Germline loops: CDR1 SGHRS, CDR2 YFSETQ. Here the CDR3 reads CASSGRDRPLSGANVLTF. The CDR3 DNA sequence: TGCGCCAGCAGCGGACGGGACAGGCCCCTCTCTGGGGCCAACGTCCTGACTTTC.